The 15 T cell receptor beta chains reported below all come from one sample, sequenced in a study of T cells in localized non-small cell lung cancer (dated by TCRdb to the early 2020s). The receptor library was made with the immunoSEQ multiplex PCR assay. This immuneACCESS table, as held by TCRdb, lists in-frame sequences with V and J called but not all clones. Of the missing ones, under half trace to an unresolved V gene in checked studies; the others have no known cause. Counted in this sample were roughly 38,000 clones; about 88% of them appeared once. The ten largest clones add up to roughly 2.6% of the sample. The specimen was peripheral blood, collected before any cancer treatment. The receptors were sampled from a female donor at least 60 years old with stage I squamous cell lung carcinoma.

This clone was seen a few times. For the CDR3, the DNA is TGCGCCAGCATTACTAGCGGGGGGGAGACCCAGTACTTC. Translated: CASITSGGETQYF. This chain uses TRBV10-2 with TRBJ2-5, with TRBD2 matching 12 bases. This CDR3 has 13 residues. V was clipped by 7 bases and J by 5 bases; unmatched bases: 2. Looked up from germline, CDR1 is WSHSY and CDR2 is SAAADI.

The chain is built from TRBV27 and TRBJ2-1; TRBD2 is a possible D gene (6 bases). The germline V gene has CDR1 MNHEY and CDR2 SMNVEV (reference sequence). The CDR3 is made up of 15 amino acids. V lost 3 bases and J lost 10, with 19 bases in between. CDR3 protein: CASSFRLESLKEQFF. The CDR3 nucleotides read TGTGCCAGCAGTTTCCGACTAGAGTCGTTAAAGGAGCAGTTCTTC.

The chain recombines TRBV6-5 with TRBJ1-1, with D possibly TRBD1 on 5 matching bases. This CDR3 has 14 residues. Germline-derived CDR1 and CDR2 are MNHEY and SVGAGI. The V gene lost 4 bases and the J gene lost 5 bases, with 14 bases spanning the gap. CDR3 nucleotides: TGTGCCAGCAGTTTACGCCCCGGGACGACTGAAGCTTTCTTT. The encoded protein is CASSLRPGTTEAFF.

The chain joins TRBV19 to TRBJ2-2, with D maybe TRBD2 (5 bases). Germline CDR1 LNHDA, CDR2 SQIVND (reference sequence). The CDR3 length is 15 residues. The V end was cut by 4 bases, the J end by 4 bases, with 13 bases between. CDR3 bases: TGTGCCAGTAGTAAGGCAGACTACATCACCGGGGAGCTGTTTTTT. Translation: CASSKADYITGELFF.

J is TRBJ1-2 and V is TRBV27; D gene uncertain. The CDR3 spans 15 residues. V lost 0 bases and J 1 base, leaving 9 bases between the germline ends. Germline lookup yields CDR1 MNHEY and CDR2 SMNVEV (reference sequence). CDR3 sequence reads: CASSLSGYLNYGYTF. The CDR3 bases are TGTGCCAGCAGTTTATCAGGGTACCTTAACTATGGCTACACCTTC.

This clone was found a few times. The V gene is TRBV9, the J gene TRBJ2-7; D is ambiguous. Germline CDR1 reads SGDLS; CDR2 reads YYNGEE. The CDR3 is 15 amino acids. Trimming pared 4 bases from V and 0 bases from J, leaving 14 bases between. The CDR3 nucleotides are TGTGCCAGCAGCCCCTCCTCGGTATACTCCTACGAGCAGTACTTC. It specifies CASSPSSVYSYEQYF.

Only one count was recorded for this clone. The V call is TRBV19, the J call TRBJ1-1; D is uncertain. Germline-derived CDR1 and CDR2 are LNHDA and SQIVND (reference sequence). The V end was cut by 5 bases, the J end by 1 base, with 14 bases between. The CDR3 has 15 amino acids. The CDR3 loop reads CASSVTITQNTEAFF. DNA for the CDR3: TGTGCCAGTAGTGTGACCATAACTCAGAACACTGAAGCTTTCTTT.

This chain uses TRBV7-9 with TRBJ1-2; D is undetermined. V lost 5 bases and J 5 bases, leaving 15 bases between the germline ends. There are 14 residues in the CDR3. Germline assignment: CDR1 SEHNR and CDR2 FQNEAQ (reference sequence). CDR3 nucleotide sequence: TGTGCCAGCAGCCCCGACGGTGATGGGTATGGCTACACCTTC. It translates to CASSPDGDGYGYTF.

This chain uses TRBV19 with TRBJ1-3; TRBD1 might be the D (5 bases). CDR3 length: 14 amino acids. Trimming took off 8 bases at V and 0 bases at J, with 11 bases between the two ends. CDR1 and CDR2 (germline): LNHDA, SQIVND (reference sequence). This CDR3 reads CASDSASSGNTIYF. The DNA of the CDR3 is TGTGCCAGTGACAGCGCGAGCTCTGGAAACACCATATATTTT.

The chain is built from TRBV5-1 and TRBJ2-1; D is unclear. The V end lost 0 bases, the J end lost 6 bases, and 1 base lay between the germline ends. The CDR3 extends over 11 amino acids. CDR1 SGHRS and CDR2 YFSETQ come from the germline V gene. CDR3 in amino acids: CASSLGNEQFF. Here the CDR3 DNA reads TGCGCCAGCAGCTTGGGCAATGAGCAGTTCTTC. Based on the CDR3 plus reference TRBV5-1 and TRBJ2-1, the full variable domain is KAGVTQTPRYLIKTRGQQVTLSCSPISGHRSVSWYQQTPGQGLQFLFEYFSETQRNKGNFPGRFSGRQFSNSRSEMNVSTLELGDSALYLCASSLGNEQFFGPGTRLTVL.

This clone was recorded a few times. The rearrangement joins TRBV6-6 to TRBJ2-7, with D unresolved. The V end lost 1 base, the J end lost 7 bases, and 8 bases lay between the germline ends. CDR3 length: 12 residues. Germline CDR1 is MNHNY and CDR2 is SVGAGI (reference sequence). CDR3 protein: CASSYYGTEQYF. CDR3 bases: TGTGCCAGCAGTTACTACGGCACGGAGCAGTACTTC.

The chain links TRBV19 to TRBJ2-1, with D possibly TRBD2 on 5 matching bases. Germline CDR1 and CDR2: LNHDA and SQIVND (reference sequence). Trimming removed 1 base at V and 0 bases at J, with 13 bases between. The CDR3 contains 17 residues. The CDR3 reads CASSIGVDRGSYNEQFF. CDR3 DNA: TGTGCCAGTAGTATAGGGGTGGACCGGGGCTCCTACAATGAGCAGTTCTTC.

J is TRBJ1-3 and V is TRBV2; D remains unclear. Trimming cost V 4 bases and J 4 bases, with 14 bases left between them. The CDR3 totals 15 residues. The V gene's germline CDR1 is SNHLY and CDR2 FYNNEI. The CDR3 sequence: CASSARDLSGNTIYF. CDR3 nucleotide sequence: TGTGCCAGCAGTGCCCGGGATTTATCCGGAAACACCATATATTTT.

This clone was counted a single time. The chain couples TRBV19 to TRBJ2-4, with TRBD2 matching 8 bases. The CDR3 is 16 residues long. The V gene's germline CDR1 is LNHDA and CDR2 SQIVND (reference sequence). Trimming took 3 bases from V and 0 from J; bases not matched to a gene: 4. The CDR3 here is CASSMELAVAKNIQYF. The CDR3 nucleotides read TGTGCCAGTAGTATGGAACTAGCGGTAGCCAAAAACATTCAGTACTTC. Filled out from reference TRBV19 and TRBJ2-4, the complete variable domain reads DGGITQSPKYLFRKEGQNVTLSCEQNLNHDAMYWYRQDPGQGLRLIYYSQIVNDFQKGDIAEGYSVSREKKESFPLTVTSAQKNPTAFYLCASSMELAVAKNIQYFGAGTRLSVL.

This clone has only one observation. The chain combines TRBV7-6 with TRBJ2-7, with 12 nucleotides matching TRBD2. J gave up 1 base and V 1 base, and 5 bases lay outside the gene matches. Germline lookup yields CDR1 SGHVS and CDR2 FNYEAQ. CDR3 length: 17 residues. CDR3 loop: CASSLGGTSGLSYEQYF. CDR3 in DNA: TGTGCCAGCAGCTTAGGCGGGACTAGCGGGCTATCCTACGAGCAGTACTTC.